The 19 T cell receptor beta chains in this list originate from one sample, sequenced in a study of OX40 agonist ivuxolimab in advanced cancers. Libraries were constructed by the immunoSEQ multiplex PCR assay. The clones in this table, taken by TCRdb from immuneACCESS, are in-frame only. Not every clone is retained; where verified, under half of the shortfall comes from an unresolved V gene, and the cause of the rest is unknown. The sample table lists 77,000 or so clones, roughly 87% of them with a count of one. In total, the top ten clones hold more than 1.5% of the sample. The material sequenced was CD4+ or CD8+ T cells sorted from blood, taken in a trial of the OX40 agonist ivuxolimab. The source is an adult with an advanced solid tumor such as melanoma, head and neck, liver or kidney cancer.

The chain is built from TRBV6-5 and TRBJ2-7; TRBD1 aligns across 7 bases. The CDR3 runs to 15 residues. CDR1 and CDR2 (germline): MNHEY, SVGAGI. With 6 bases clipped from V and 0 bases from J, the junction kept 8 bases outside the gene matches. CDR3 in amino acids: CASSSGRGNSYEQYF. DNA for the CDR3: TGTGCCAGCAGCTCTGGCAGGGGGAACTCCTACGAGCAGTACTTC.

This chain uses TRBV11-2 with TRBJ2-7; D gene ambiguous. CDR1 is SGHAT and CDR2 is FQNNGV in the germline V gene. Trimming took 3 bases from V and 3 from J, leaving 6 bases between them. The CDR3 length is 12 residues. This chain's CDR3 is CASSLESYEQYF. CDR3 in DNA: TGTGCCAGCAGCTTGGAGAGCTACGAGCAGTACTTC.

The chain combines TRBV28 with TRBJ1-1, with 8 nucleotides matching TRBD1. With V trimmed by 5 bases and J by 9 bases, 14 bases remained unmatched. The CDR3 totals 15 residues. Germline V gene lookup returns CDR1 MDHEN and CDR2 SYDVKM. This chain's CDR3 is CASSPHDRGSLKAFF. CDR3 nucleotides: TGTGCCAGCAGTCCTCATGACAGGGGATCATTGAAAGCTTTCTTT.

The CDR3 DNA sequence: TGTGCCAGCAGTGAGCAGGGCGTGCTTCAATATGGCTACACCTTC. Protein product: CASSEQGVLQYGYTF. V is TRBV2 and J is TRBJ1-2; tentatively, D is TRBD1 (5 bases). The CDR3 sequence is 15 residues long. Germline CDR1 reads SNHLY; CDR2 reads FYNNEI. The V end lost 3 bases, the J end lost 5 bases, and 16 bases lay between the germline ends.

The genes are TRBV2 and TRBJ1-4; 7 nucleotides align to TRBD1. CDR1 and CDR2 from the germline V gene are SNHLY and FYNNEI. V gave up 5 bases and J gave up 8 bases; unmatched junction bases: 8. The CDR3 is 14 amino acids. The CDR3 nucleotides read TGTGCCAGCAGTAAGACAGGGCGGCGGGAAAAACTGTTTTTT. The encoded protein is CASSKTGRREKLFF. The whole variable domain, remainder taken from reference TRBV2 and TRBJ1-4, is EPEVTQTPSHQVTQMGQEVILRCVPISNHLYFYWYRQILGQKVEFLVSFYNNEISEKSEIFDDQFSVERPDGSNFTLKIRSTKLEDSAMYFCASSKTGRREKLFFGSGTQLSVL.

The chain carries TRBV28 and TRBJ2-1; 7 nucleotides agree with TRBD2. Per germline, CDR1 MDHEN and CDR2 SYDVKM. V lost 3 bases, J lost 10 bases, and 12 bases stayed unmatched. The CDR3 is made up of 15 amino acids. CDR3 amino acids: CASSFPGLPLGEQFF. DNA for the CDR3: TGTGCCAGCAGTTTCCCGGGACTACCATTGGGGGAGCAGTTCTTC.

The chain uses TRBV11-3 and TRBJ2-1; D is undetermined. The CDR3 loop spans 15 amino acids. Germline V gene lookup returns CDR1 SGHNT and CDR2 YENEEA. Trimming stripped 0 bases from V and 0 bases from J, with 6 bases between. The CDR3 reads CASSLDSGSYNEQFF. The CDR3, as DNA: TGTGCCAGCAGCTTAGATAGTGGCTCCTACAATGAGCAGTTCTTC.

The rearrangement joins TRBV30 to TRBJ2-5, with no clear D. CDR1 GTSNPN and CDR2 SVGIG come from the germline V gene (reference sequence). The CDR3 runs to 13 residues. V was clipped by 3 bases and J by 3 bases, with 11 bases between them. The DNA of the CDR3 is TGTGCCTGGAGGACCAAACGGGAAGAGACCCAGTACTTC. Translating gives CAWRTKREETQYF.

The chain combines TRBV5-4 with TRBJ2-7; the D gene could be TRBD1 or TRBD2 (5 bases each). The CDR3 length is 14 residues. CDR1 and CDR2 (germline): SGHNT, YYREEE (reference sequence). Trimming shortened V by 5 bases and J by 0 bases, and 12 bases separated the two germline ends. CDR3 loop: CASSPWGNSYEQYF. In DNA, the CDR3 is TGTGCCAGCAGTCCCTGGGGGAACTCCTACGAGCAGTACTTC.

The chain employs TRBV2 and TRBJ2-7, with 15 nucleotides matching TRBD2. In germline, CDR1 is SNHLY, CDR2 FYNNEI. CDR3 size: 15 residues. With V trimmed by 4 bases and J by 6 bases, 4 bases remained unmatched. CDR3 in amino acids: CASSVGLAGGLEQYF. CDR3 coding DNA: TGTGCCAGCAGTGTTGGACTAGCGGGGGGGCTCGAGCAGTACTTC.

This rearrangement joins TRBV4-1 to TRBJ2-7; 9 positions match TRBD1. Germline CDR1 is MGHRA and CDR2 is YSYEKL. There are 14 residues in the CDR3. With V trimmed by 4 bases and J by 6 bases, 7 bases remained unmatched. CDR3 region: CASSLDRGMGEQYF. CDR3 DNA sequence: TGCGCCAGCAGCCTGGACAGGGGAATGGGCGAGCAGTACTTC.

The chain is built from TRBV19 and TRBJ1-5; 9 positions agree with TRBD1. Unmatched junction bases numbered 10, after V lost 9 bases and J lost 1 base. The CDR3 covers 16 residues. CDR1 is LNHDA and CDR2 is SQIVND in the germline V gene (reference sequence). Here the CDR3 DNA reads TGTGCCAGCGCGAACGAACAGGGGGCCAGCAATCAGCCCCAGCATTTT. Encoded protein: CASANEQGASNQPQHF.

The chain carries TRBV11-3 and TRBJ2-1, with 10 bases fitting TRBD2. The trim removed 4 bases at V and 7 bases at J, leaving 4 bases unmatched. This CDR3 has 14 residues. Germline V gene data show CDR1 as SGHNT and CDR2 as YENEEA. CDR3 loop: CASSSGLARNEQFF. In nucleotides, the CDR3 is TGTGCCAGCAGCTCGGGACTAGCGCGAAATGAGCAGTTCTTC.

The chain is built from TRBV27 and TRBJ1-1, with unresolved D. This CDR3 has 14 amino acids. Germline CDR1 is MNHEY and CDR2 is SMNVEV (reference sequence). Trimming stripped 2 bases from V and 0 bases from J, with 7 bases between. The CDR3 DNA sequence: TGTGCCAGCAGTTTACACGGCCTGAACACTGAAGCTTTCTTT. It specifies CASSLHGLNTEAFF.

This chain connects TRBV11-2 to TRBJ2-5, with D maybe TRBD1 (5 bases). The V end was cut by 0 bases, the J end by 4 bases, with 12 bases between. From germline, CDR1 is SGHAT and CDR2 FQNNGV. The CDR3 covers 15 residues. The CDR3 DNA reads TGTGCCAGCAGCTTAGAAGTAAGCAGGGTAGAGACCCAGTACTTC. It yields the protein CASSLEVSRVETQYF.

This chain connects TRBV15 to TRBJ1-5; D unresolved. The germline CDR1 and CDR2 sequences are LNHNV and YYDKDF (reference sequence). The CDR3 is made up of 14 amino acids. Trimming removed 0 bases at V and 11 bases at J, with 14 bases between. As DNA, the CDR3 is TGTGCCACCAGCAGAGATGTCGGAGCCCGGGCCCAGCATTTT. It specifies CATSRDVGARAQHF.

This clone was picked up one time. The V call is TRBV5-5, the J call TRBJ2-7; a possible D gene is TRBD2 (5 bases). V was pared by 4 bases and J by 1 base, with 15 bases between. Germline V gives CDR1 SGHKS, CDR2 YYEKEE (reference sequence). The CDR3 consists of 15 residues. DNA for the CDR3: TGTGCCAGCAGCCCCCAGCTAGCATCTTCCTACGAGCAGTACTTC. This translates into CASSPQLASSYEQYF.

The CDR3 region has the DNA TGTGCCAGCATTGGAAGACAAGAGACCCAGTACTTC. Translating it yields CASIGRQETQYF. The gene calls are TRBV28 and TRBJ2-5, with D unclear. CDR1 MDHEN and CDR2 SYDVKM come from the germline V gene. V gave up 7 bases and J gave up 2 bases, with 8 bases separating them. The CDR3 spans 12 residues.

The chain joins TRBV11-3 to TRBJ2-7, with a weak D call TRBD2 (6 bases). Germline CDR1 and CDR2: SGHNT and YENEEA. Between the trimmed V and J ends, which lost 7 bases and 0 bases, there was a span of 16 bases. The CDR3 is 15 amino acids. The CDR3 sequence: CASTLSDGSSYEQYF. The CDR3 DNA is TGTGCCAGCACGCTCTCCGACGGGAGCTCCTACGAGCAGTACTTC.